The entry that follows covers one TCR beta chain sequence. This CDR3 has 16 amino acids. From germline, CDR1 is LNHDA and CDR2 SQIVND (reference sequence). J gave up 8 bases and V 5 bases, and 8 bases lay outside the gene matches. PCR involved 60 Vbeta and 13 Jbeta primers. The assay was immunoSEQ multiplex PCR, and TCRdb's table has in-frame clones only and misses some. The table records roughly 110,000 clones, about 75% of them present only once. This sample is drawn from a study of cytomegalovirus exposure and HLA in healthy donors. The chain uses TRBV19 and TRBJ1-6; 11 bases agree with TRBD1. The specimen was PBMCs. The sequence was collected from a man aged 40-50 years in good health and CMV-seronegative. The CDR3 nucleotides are TGTGCCAGTAGTGGATCCCGGACAGGGGGCTATTCACCCCTCCACTTT. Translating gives CASSGSRTGGYSPLHF.